The next 20 T cell receptor beta chains were all read from a single sample in a study of cytomegalovirus exposure and HLA in healthy donors. The PCR ran on 60 Vbeta and 13 Jbeta primers. Profiling relied on immunoSEQ multiplex PCR, and the TCRdb table lists in-frame clones only, not all of them. The table includes more than 110,000 clones, about 74% detected once. Sequenced input: PBMCs. These TCRs come from a woman aged 45-65 years in good health and CMV-seronegative.

The V and J genes are TRBV6-1 and TRBJ1-2; 11 nucleotides line up with TRBD1. This CDR3 is 15 amino acids long. The ends lost 1 base at V and 3 bases at J; junction bases unmatched: 1. Germline CDR1 reads MNHNS; CDR2 reads SASEGT. CDR3 in amino acids: CASSEGTGGYYGYTF. The DNA of the CDR3 is TGTGCCAGCAGTGAAGGGACAGGGGGCTACTATGGCTACACCTTC.

The genes are TRBV29-1 and TRBJ1-1; no firm D call. The CDR3 sequence is 13 residues long. Trimming removed 8 bases at V and 0 bases at J, with 13 bases between. CDR1 and CDR2 (germline): SQVTM, ANQGSEA. The DNA for the CDR3 is TGCAGCTCTCAAGGACTCATGAACACTGAAGCTTTCTTT. This sequence encodes CSSQGLMNTEAFF.

J is TRBJ2-3 and V is TRBV5-1, with 13 bases lining up with TRBD2. The CDR3 has 17 amino acids. V trimming: 4 bases; J trimming: 0 bases; junction bases outside the gene matches: 5. Germline CDR1 is SGHRS and CDR2 is YFSETQ. In nucleotides, the CDR3 is TGCGCCAGCAGCCTCGGACTAGCGGGGGAAAGCACAGATACGCAGTATTTT. Its translation is CASSLGLAGESTDTQYF.

This chain links TRBV7-2 with TRBJ2-3; TRBD2 agrees at 11 bases. From germline, CDR1 is SGHTA and CDR2 FQGNSA. The CDR3 covers 16 residues. Trimming took 5 bases from V and 4 from J; bases not matched to a gene: 8. CDR3 loop: CASSLPGTSGADTQYF. The DNA for the CDR3 is TGTGCCAGCAGCCTCCCAGGGACTAGCGGCGCAGATACGCAGTATTTT.

V usage is TRBV5-1 and J usage is TRBJ2-7; weak D call: TRBD1 (6 bases). Trimming took 2 bases from V and 4 from J, leaving 13 bases between them. Germline CDR1 is SGHRS and CDR2 is YFSETQ. This CDR3 contains 14 residues. Here the CDR3 reads CASSFRDTNYEQYF. CDR3 DNA sequence: TGCGCCAGCAGCTTCCGGGACACAAATTACGAGCAGTACTTC.

The chain has TRBV18 and TRBJ1-6; the D is unclear. Germline CDR1 KGHSH, CDR2 LQKENI. The CDR3 length is 13 residues. The V end lost 3 bases, the J end lost 7 bases, and 7 bases lay between the germline ends. The CDR3 DNA sequence: TGTGCCAGCTCACCTAACACGAATTCACCCCTCCACTTT. Translated, it gives CASSPNTNSPLHF.

CDR3 sequence reads: CASSQSTFGGSYEQYF. For the CDR3, the DNA is TGCGCCAGCAGCCAATCTACTTTCGGGGGAAGCTACGAGCAGTACTTC. V gene TRBV4-1 combines with J gene TRBJ2-7; D is possibly TRBD2 (6 bases). This CDR3 region has 16 residues. V shed 2 bases and J shed 3 bases, with 17 bases lying between them. Looked up from germline, CDR1 is MGHRA and CDR2 is YSYEKL.

This clone showed up just once. The rearrangement uses TRBV2 and TRBJ1-3; TRBD1 agrees at 7 bases. This CDR3 region has 16 residues. V dropped 3 bases and J dropped 0; count of bases not matched to a gene: 5. Germline V gene data show CDR1 as SNHLY and CDR2 as FYNNEI. The CDR3 DNA is TGTGCCAGCAGTGAGCAGGGACAGTTCTCTGGAAACACCATATATTTT. Encoded protein: CASSEQGQFSGNTIYF.

The V call is TRBV4-1, the J call TRBJ1-5, with 11 bases fitting TRBD1. The ends lost 0 bases at V and 7 bases at J; junction bases unmatched: 5. In germline, CDR1 is MGHRA, CDR2 YSYEKL. The CDR3 consists of 16 residues. CDR3 region: CASSQDGTGGRQPQHF. CDR3 nucleotide sequence: TGCGCCAGCAGCCAAGATGGGACAGGGGGTAGGCAGCCCCAGCATTTT.

This chain uses TRBV11-2 with TRBJ2-3, with 7 bases that match TRBD2. Trimming took 2 bases from V and 2 from J; bases not matched to a gene: 16. The CDR3 is 19 amino acids. Germline assignment: CDR1 SGHAT and CDR2 FQNNGV. The CDR3 coding sequence is TGTGCCAGCAGCTTAAACCCGAGGAGAGCTAGCGGTTCCACAGATACGCAGTATTTT. Translation gives CASSLNPRRASGSTDTQYF.

The genes are TRBV6-1 and TRBJ1-2; TRBD1 might be the D (5 bases). The CDR3 extends over 13 amino acids. Germline loops: CDR1 MNHNS, CDR2 SASEGT. The V and J ends lost 5 bases and 6 bases respectively, with 13 bases between them. CDR3 sequence (DNA): TGTGCCAGCAGTCAGGACATCAGGAATGGCTACACCTTC. The encoded protein is CASSQDIRNGYTF.

This chain links TRBV10-3 with TRBJ2-1, with TRBD2 identical over 15 bases. The V segment lost 0 bases and the J segment 8 bases; nucleotides outside the gene matches: 5. This CDR3 contains 17 residues. CDR1 and CDR2 (germline): ENHRY, SYGVKD. The CDR3 bases are TGTGCCATCAGTGAGTCGAGGGGACTAGCGGGGGGATATGAGCAGTTCTTC. As protein: CAISESRGLAGGYEQFF.

V gene TRBV2 combines with J gene TRBJ1-2, with TRBD1 matching over 7 bases. The V gene end was trimmed by 6 bases and the J gene end by 2 bases; junction bases not matched to a gene: 6. The CDR3 has 14 residues. Germline-derived CDR1 and CDR2 are SNHLY and FYNNEI. The CDR3 protein is CASSLQGPNYGYTF. CDR3 in DNA: TGTGCCAGCAGCTTACAGGGGCCCAACTATGGCTACACCTTC.

The chain recombines TRBV5-4 with TRBJ2-7; 7 nucleotides agree with TRBD2. Per germline, CDR1 SGHNT and CDR2 YYREEE (reference sequence). The CDR3 is 15 amino acids. Trimming took 3 bases from V and 5 from J; bases not matched to a gene: 11. Here the CDR3 reads CASSYPGGGINEQYF. DNA of the CDR3: TGTGCCAGCAGCTACCCTGGGGGAGGGATCAACGAGCAGTACTTC.

The rearrangement links TRBV6-6 to TRBJ2-5, with no clear D. This CDR3 is 12 amino acids long. The V end lost 0 bases, the J end lost 5 bases, and 4 bases lay between the germline ends. Looked up from germline, CDR1 is MNHNY and CDR2 is SVGAGI (reference sequence). CDR3 bases: TGTGCCAGCAGTTACTCCTCGGAGACCCAGTACTTC. It encodes CASSYSSETQYF.

This clone was seen only a few times. The chain carries TRBV5-1 and TRBJ1-3; 8 nucleotides line up with TRBD1. V shed 4 bases and J 2 bases; nucleotides not matched to a gene: 2. Germline V CDR1 and CDR2: SGHRS, YFSETQ. This CDR3 is built from 14 residues. CDR3 sequence reads: CASSPDRAGNTIYF. The DNA of the CDR3 is TGCGCCAGCAGCCCGGACAGGGCTGGAAACACCATATATTTT. Using reference TRBV5-1 and TRBJ1-3 for the parts outside the CDR3, the full variable domain is KAGVTQTPRYLIKTRGQQVTLSCSPISGHRSVSWYQQTPGQGLQFLFEYFSETQRNKGNFPGRFSGRQFSNSRSEMNVSTLELGDSALYLCASSPDRAGNTIYFGEGSWLTVV.

This chain joins TRBV2 and TRBJ1-2; maybe TRBD1 (6 bases). Trimming pared 6 bases from V and 2 bases from J, leaving 19 bases between. The germline CDR1 and CDR2 sequences are SNHLY and FYNNEI. This CDR3 region has 16 residues. The CDR3, as DNA: TGTGCCAGCAGCGGAAGCTTGACAGGCGGGAACTATGGCTACACCTTC. As protein: CASSGSLTGGNYGYTF.

The chain is built from TRBV6-1 and TRBJ2-5, with 10 nucleotides matching TRBD1. This CDR3 contains 15 residues. V was pared by 6 bases and J by 4 bases, with 8 bases of the junction left unmatched. Looked up from germline, CDR1 is MNHNS and CDR2 is SASEGT. DNA for the CDR3: TGTGCCAGCAGACCAGGGACAGGGGCTGGAGAGACCCAGTACTTC. It translates to CASRPGTGAGETQYF.

The chain couples TRBV20-1 to TRBJ1-1, with 7 bases lining up with TRBD1. The CDR3 runs to 11 residues. J was trimmed by 4 bases and V by 8 bases; bases with no gene match: 4. From germline, CDR1 is DFQATT and CDR2 SNEGSKA (reference sequence). The CDR3 coding sequence is TGCAGTACAGGGGCGAGCACTGAAGCTTTCTTT. Amino acids: CSTGASTEAFF.

J is TRBJ2-3 and V is TRBV11-3; tentative D call: TRBD1 (6 bases). The V and J ends lost 1 base and 4 bases respectively, with 12 bases between them. This CDR3 comprises 15 residues. Germline CDR1 is SGHNT and CDR2 is YENEEA. CDR3 region: CASSLGQGLADTQYF. CDR3 in DNA: TGTGCCAGCAGCTTAGGCCAGGGGTTGGCAGATACGCAGTATTTT.